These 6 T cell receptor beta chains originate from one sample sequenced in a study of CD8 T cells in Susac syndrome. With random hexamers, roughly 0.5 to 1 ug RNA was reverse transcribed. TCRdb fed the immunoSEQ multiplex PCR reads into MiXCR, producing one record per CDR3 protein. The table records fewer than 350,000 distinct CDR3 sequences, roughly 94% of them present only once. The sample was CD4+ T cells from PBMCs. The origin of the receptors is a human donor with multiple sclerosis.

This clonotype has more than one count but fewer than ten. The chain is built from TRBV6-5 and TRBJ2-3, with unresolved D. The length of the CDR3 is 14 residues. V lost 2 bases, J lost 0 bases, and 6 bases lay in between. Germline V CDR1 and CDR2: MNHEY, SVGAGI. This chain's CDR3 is CASSYGQSTDTQYF. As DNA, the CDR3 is TGTGCCAGCAGTTACGGCCAGAGCACAGATACGCAGTATTTT.

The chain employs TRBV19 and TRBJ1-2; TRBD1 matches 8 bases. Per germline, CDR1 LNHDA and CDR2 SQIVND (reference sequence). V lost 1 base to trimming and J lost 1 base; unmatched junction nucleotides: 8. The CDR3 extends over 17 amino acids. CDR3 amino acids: CASSIGPSGGLNYGYTF. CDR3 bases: TGTGCCAGTAGTATAGGCCCATCAGGGGGCCTTAACTATGGCTACACCTTC.

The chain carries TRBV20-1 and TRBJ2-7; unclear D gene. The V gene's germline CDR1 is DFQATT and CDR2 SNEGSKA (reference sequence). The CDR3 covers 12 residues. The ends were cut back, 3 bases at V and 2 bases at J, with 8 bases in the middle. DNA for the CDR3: TGCAGTGCTAGCTCTGGGACCTACGAGCAGTACTTC. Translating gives CSASSGTYEQYF.

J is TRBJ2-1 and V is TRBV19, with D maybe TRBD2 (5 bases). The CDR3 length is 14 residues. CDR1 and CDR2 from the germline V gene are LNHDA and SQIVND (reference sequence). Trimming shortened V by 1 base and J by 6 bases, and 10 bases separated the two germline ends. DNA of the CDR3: TGTGCCAGTAGTATAGGGTCGGGGATCAATGAGCAGTTCTTC. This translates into CASSIGSGINEQFF. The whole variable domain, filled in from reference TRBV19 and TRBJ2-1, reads DGGITQSPKYLFRKEGQNVTLSCEQNLNHDAMYWYRQDPGQGLRLIYYSQIVNDFQKGDIAEGYSVSREKKESFPLTVTSAQKNPTAFYLCASSIGSGINEQFFGPGTRLTVL.

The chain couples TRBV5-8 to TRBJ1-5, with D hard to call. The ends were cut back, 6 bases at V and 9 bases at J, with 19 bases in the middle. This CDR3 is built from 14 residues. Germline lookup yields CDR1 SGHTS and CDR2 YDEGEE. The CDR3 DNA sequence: TGTGCCAGCATCCTGGACTCCCCCTCGTCGCCCCAGCATTTT. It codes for CASILDSPSSPQHF.

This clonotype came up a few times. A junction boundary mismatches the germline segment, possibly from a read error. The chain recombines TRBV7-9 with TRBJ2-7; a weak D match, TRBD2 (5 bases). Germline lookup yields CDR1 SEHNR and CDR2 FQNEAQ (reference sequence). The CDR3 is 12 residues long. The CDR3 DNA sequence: TGCGCCAGCAGCTTGGAGGTCGGCGAGCAGTACTTC. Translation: CASSLEVGEQYF.